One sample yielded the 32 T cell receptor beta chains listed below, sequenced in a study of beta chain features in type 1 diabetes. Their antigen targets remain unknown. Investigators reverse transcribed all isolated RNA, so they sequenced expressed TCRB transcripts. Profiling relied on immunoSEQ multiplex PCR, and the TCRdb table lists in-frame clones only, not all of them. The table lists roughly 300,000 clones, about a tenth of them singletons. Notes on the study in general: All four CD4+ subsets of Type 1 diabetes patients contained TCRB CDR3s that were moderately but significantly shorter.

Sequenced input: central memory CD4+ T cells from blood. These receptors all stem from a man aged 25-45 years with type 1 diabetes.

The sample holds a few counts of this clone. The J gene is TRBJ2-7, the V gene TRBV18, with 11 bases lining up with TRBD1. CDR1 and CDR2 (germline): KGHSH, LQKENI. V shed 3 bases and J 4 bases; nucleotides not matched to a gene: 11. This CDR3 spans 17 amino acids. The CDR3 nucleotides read TGTGCCAGCTCACCTGGACAGGGGGCGCCAGGATTGTACGAGCAGTACTTC. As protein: CASSPGQGAPGLYEQYF.

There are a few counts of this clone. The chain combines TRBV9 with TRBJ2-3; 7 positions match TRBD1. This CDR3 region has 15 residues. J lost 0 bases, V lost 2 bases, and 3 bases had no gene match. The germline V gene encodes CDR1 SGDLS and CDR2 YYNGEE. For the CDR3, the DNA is TGTGCCAGCAGCGTGAGGGGGCAAAGCACAGATACGCAGTATTTT. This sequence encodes CASSVRGQSTDTQYF.

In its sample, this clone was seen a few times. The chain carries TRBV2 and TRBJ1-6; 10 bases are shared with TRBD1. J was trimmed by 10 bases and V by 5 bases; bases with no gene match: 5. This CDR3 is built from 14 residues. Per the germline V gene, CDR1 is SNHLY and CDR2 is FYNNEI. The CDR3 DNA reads TGTGCCAGCAGTCGGGACAGGGGTGGCTCACCCCTCCACTTT. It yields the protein CASSRDRGGSPLHF.

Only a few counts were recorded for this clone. The CDR3 here is CASSLGTEAFF. CDR3 bases: TGCGCCAGCAGCTTGGGAACTGAAGCTTTCTTT. The chain links TRBV5-1 to TRBJ1-1; D gene unclear. V lost 0 bases, J lost 5 bases, and 2 bases lay in between. Looked up from germline, CDR1 is SGHRS and CDR2 is YFSETQ. The CDR3 runs to 11 residues.

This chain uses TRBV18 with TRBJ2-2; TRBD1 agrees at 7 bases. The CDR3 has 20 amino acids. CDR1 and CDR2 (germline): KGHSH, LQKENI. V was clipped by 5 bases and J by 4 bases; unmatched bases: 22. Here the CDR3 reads CASSSMPATGDRWVTGELFF. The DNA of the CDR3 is TGTGCCAGCTCATCGATGCCCGCAACAGGGGACCGATGGGTCACCGGGGAGCTGTTTTTT.

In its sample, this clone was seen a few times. CDR3 region: CSVAGQDGETQYF. The CDR3 DNA is TGCAGCGTGGCCGGACAGGATGGAGAGACCCAGTACTTC. V gene TRBV29-1 combines with J gene TRBJ2-5, with 7 nucleotides matching TRBD1. V trimming: 6 bases; J trimming: 4 bases; junction bases outside the gene matches: 8. This CDR3 is built from 13 residues. Germline V gene data show CDR1 as SQVTM and CDR2 as ANQGSEA.

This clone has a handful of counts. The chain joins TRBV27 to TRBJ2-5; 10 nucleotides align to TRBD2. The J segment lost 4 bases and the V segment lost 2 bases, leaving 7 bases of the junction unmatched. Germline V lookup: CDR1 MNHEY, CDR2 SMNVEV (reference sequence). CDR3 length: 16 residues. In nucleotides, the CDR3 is TGTGCCAGCAGTTTAAGGAGCGGGGGGGCCGGAGAGACCCAGTACTTC. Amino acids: CASSLRSGGAGETQYF.

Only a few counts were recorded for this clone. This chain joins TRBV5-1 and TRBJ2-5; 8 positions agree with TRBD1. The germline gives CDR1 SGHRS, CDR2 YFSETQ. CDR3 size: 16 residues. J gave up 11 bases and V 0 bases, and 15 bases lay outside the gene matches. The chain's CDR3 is CASSLVAAQGARVQYF. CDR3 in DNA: TGCGCCAGCAGCTTGGTGGCAGCTCAGGGGGCGCGGGTTCAGTACTTC.

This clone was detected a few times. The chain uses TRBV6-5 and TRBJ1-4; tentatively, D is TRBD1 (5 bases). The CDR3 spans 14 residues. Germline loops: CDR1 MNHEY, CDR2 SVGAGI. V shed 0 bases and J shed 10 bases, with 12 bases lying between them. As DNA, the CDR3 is TGTGCCAGCAGTTACTCTGGGACGAGGGGAAAACTGTTTTTT. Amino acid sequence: CASSYSGTRGKLFF.

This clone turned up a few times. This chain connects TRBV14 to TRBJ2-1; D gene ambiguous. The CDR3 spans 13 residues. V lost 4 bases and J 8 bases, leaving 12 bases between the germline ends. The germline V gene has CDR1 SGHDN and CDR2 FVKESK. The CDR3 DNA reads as TGTGCCAGCAGCCGGACCATATTAGATGAGCAGTTCTTC. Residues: CASSRTILDEQFF.

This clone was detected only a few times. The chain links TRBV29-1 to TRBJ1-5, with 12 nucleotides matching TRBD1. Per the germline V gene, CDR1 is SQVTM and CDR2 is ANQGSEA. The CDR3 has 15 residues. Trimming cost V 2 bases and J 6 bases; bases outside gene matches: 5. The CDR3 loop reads CSVESGTGGSQPQHF. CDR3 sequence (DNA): TGCAGCGTTGAATCCGGGACAGGGGGCTCTCAGCCCCAGCATTTT.

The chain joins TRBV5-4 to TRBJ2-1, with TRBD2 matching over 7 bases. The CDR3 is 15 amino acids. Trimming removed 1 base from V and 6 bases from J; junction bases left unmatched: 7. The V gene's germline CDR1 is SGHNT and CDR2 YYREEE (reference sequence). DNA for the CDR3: TGTGCCAGCAGCTTGAGACTAGCAGCGTTCAATGAGCAGTTCTTC. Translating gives CASSLRLAAFNEQFF.

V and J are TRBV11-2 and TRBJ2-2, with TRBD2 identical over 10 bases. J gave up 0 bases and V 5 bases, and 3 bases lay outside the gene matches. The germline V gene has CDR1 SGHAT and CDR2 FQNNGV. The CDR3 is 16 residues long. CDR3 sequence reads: CASSLTSGANTGELFF. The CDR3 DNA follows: TGTGCCAGCAGCCTAACTAGCGGGGCGAACACCGGGGAGCTGTTTTTT.

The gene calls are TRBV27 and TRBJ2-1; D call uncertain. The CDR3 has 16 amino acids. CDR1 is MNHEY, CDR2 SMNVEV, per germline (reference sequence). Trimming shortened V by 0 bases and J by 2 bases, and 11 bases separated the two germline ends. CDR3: CASSLSRAPPYNEQFF. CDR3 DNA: TGTGCCAGCAGTTTATCGCGAGCGCCACCCTACAATGAGCAGTTCTTC.

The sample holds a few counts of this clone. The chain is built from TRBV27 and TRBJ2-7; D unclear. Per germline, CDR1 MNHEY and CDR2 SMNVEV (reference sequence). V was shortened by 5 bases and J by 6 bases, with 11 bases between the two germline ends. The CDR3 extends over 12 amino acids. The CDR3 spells CASSPEGFEQYF. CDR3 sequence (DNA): TGTGCCAGCAGTCCCGAAGGGTTCGAGCAGTACTTC.

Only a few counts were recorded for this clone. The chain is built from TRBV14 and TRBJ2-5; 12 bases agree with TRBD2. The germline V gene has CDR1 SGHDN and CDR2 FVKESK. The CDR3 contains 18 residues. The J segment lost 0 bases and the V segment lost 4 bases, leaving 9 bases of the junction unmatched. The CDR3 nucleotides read TGTGCCAGCAGCCCAAGACTAGCGGGGGTACCGTACCAAGAGACCCAGTACTTC. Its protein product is CASSPRLAGVPYQETQYF.

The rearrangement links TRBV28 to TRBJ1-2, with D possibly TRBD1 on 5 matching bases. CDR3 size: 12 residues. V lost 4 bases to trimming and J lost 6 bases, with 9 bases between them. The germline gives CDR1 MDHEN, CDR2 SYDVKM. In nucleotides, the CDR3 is TGTGCCAGCAGTTACAGGTTCGATGGCTACACCTTC. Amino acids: CASSYRFDGYTF.

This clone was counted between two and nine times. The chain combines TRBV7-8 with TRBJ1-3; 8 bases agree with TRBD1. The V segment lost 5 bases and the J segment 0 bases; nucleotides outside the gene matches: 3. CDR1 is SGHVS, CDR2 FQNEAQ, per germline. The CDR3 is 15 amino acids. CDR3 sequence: CASSPTGGSGNTIYF. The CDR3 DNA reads TGTGCCAGCAGCCCAACAGGGGGCTCTGGAAACACCATATATTTT.

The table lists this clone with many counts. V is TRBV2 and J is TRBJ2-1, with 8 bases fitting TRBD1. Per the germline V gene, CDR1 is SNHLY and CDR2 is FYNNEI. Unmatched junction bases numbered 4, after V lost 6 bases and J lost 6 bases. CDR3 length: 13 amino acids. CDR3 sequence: CASRLGQGNEQFF. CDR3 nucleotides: TGTGCCAGCAGGCTAGGACAGGGCAATGAGCAGTTCTTC.

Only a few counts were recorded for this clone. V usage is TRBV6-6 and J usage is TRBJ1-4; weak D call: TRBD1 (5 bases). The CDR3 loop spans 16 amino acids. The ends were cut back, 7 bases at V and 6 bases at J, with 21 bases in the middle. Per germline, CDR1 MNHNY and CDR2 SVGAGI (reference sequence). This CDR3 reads CASTPLPGQGDEKLFF. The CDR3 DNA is TGTGCCAGCACCCCCCTCCCCGGGCAGGGAGATGAAAAACTGTTTTTT.

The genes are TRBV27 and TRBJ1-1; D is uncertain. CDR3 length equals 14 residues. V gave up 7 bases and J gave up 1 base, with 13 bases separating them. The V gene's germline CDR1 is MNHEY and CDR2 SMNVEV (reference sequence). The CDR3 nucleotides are TGTGCCAGCACCTCAATCGGGCCGAACACTGAAGCTTTCTTT. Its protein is CASTSIGPNTEAFF.

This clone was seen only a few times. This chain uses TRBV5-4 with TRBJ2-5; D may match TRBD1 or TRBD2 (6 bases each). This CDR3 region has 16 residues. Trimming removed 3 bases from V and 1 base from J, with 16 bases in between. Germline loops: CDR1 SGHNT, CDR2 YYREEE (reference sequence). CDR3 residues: CASSWGAGSPQETQYF. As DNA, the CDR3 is TGTGCCAGCAGCTGGGGGGCGGGGAGCCCCCAAGAGACCCAGTACTTC.

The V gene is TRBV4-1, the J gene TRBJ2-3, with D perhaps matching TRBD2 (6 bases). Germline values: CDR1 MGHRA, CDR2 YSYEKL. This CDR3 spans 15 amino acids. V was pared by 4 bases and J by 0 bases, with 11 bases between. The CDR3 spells CASSRGDLSTDTQYF. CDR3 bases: TGCGCCAGCAGCCGGGGGGATCTAAGCACAGATACGCAGTATTTT.

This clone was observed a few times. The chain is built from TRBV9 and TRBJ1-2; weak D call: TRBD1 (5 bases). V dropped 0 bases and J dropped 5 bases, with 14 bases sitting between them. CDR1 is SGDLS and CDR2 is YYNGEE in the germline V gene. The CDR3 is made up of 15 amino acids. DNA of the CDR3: TGTGCCAGCAGCGTAGATACTTCAGGGCGATATGGCTACACCTTC. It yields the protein CASSVDTSGRYGYTF.

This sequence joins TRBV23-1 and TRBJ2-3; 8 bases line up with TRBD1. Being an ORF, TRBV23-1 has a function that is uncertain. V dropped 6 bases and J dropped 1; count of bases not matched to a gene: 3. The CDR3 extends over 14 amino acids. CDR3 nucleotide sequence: TGCGCCAGCAGCCGGGGACAGGGCACAGATACGCAGTATTTT. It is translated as CASSRGQGTDTQYF.

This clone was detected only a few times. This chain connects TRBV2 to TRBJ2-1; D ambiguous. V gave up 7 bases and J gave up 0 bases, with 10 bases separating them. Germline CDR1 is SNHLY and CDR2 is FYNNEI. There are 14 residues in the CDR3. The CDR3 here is CASNRQSSYNEQFF. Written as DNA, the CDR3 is TGTGCCAGCAACCGACAAAGCTCCTACAATGAGCAGTTCTTC. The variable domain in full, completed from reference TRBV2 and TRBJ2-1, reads EPEVTQTPSHQVTQMGQEVILRCVPISNHLYFYWYRQILGQKVEFLVSFYNNEISEKSEIFDDQFSVERPDGSNFTLKIRSTKLEDSAMYFCASNRQSSYNEQFFGPGTRLTVL.

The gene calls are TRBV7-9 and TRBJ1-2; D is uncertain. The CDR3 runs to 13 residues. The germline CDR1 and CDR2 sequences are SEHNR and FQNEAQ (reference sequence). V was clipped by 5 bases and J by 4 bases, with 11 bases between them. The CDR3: CASSPAFSYGYTF. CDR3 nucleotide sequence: TGTGCCAGCAGCCCGGCCTTTTCCTATGGCTACACCTTC.

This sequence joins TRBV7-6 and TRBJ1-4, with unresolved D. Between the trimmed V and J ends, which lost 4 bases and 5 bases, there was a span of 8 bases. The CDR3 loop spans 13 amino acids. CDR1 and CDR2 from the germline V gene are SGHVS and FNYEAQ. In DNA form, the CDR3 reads TGTGCCAGCAGCTGGCAACCGAATGAAAAACTGTTTTTT. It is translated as CASSWQPNEKLFF.

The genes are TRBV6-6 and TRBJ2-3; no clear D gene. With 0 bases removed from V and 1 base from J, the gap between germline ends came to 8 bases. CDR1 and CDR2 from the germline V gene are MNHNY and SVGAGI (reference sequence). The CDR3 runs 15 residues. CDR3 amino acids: CASSYSSSGTDTQYF. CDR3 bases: TGTGCCAGCAGTTACTCATCCTCCGGCACAGATACGCAGTATTTT.

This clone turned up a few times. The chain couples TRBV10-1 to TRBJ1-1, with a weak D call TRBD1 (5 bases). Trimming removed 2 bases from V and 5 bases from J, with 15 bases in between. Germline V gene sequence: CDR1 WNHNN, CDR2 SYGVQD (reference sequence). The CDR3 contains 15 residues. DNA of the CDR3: TGCGCCAGCAGTGAGACTAGGGGTTCGAGGACTGAAGCTTTCTTT. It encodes CASSETRGSRTEAFF.

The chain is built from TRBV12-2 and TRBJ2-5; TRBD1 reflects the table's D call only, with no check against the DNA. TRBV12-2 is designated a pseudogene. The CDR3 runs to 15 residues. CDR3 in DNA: TGTGCAAGTCGCTCGACTACAGGGTTAGAAGAGACCCAGTACTTC. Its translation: CASRSTTGLEETQYF.

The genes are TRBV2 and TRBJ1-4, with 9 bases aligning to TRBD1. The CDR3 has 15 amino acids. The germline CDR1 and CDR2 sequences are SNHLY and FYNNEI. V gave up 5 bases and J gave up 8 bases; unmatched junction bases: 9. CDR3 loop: CASSKQGQGGEKLFF. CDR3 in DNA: TGTGCCAGCAGTAAACAGGGACAGGGAGGCGAAAAACTGTTTTTT.